A selection of T cell receptor beta chains follows, all from one sample in a study of blood T cell repertoires in COVID-19. TCRdb keeps only in-frame clones here, not all; method: immunoSEQ multiplex PCR. Of around 130,000 clones listed, more than 80% were seen once; the top ten hold roughly 4%. Sequencing was carried out using peripheral blood. The source of these receptors is a human donor in a cohort sampled during active COVID-19. CDR3s include the opening cysteine and the closing phenylalanine or tryptophan. Rows give clone size only sometimes, using once, few, many, or a class for an expanded clone.

v_call clone_size cdr3_aa
TRBV27 . CASRTPGQGRYGYTF
TRBV19 . CASEWTGTVAFDDYGYTF
TRBV2 few CASSGLAGEGGDTQYF
TRBV15 . CATSVGGVANYGYTF
TRBV5-4 . CASSLRTSGVETQYF
TRBV7-9 . CASSLLAGPTDTQYF
TRBV19 . CASSPSSSDTQYF
TRBV5-1 once CASSLDPGGGQPQHF
TRBV5-1 . CASSLEGTGTHEQYF
TRBV6-1 . CASSEHGEATEAFF
TRBV19 . CASSIETAGAYYQPQHF
TRBV27 . CASSLFGRGYGYTF
TRBV19 . CASQTSALAGYTF
TRBV12-3/TRBV12-4 once CASSLSENQPQHF
TRBV6-6 . CASRSLETEAFF
TRBV6-2/TRBV6-3 . CASSIRYGYTF
TRBV27 . CASSLYGGGENTEAFF
TRBV4-3 once CASSQQAGGLDEQYF
TRBV7-9 . CASSATGGGTEAFF
TRBV30 . CAWRSGTGELFF
TRBV18 . CASSPTISGELFF
TRBV6-5 . CASNPTANFNQPQHF
TRBV7-9 . CASRDRLDNEQFF
TRBV6-4 . CASSEGTDTDTQYF
TRBV5-4 . CASSASGGTYNEQFF
TRBV4-1 few CASSPSGRGPGYTF
TRBV7-9 . CASSRDAPREVQQYF
TRBV5-4 . CASSVGQINYGYTF
TRBV9 . CASSELRGTDGYTF
TRBV9 . CASSADRQGRGGYTF
TRBV10-3 . CATTQDFGYGYTF
TRBV7-3 . CASSLSRGLAGGLSISDTQYF
TRBV4-2 . CASSPFAGQGAKGGELFF
TRBV30 . CALSSFSSYNSPLHF
TRBV2 . CASRGHRSSYEQYF
TRBV15 . CATSPGGSGNTIYF
TRBV4-1 . CASSQYTGDLKLAKNIQYF